Listed below are T cell receptor beta chains from one sample, sequenced in a study of technical replicates of blood from a few donors. Only in-frame clones appear in the TCRdb table, and some are missing; sequencing was by immunoSEQ multiplex PCR. The sample includes 85,000 to 95,000 clones, 96% seen only once; the top ten take about 0.39%. Material for sequencing was T cells isolated from PBMCs. These receptors were obtained from a human donor in good health. Both conserved end residues are part of each CDR3. Each record gives: clone size, D gene, V gene, J gene, CDR3 protein, CDR3 DNA. A D gene is named only where the DNA matches it firmly. Expanded clones get a size class; other rows say once, few or many, or leave the size out.

abundance: once
d_gene: TRBD1
v_gene: TRBV29-1
j_gene: TRBJ1-4
CDR3aa: CSVQTGFREKLFF
CDR3nt: TGCAGCGTTCAGACAGGGTTTCGGGAAAAACTGTTTTTT

abundance: .
d_gene: .
v_gene: TRBV7-9
j_gene: TRBJ2-7
CDR3aa: CASSLATPYEQYF
CDR3nt: TGTGCCAGCAGCTTAGCGACACCCTACGAGCAGTACTTC

abundance: .
d_gene: .
v_gene: TRBV19
j_gene: TRBJ1-5
CDR3aa: CASTSEGDNQPQHF
CDR3nt: TGTGCCAGTACCTCAGAGGGAGATAATCAGCCCCAGCATTTT

abundance: .
d_gene: TRBD1
v_gene: TRBV11-3
j_gene: TRBJ2-1
CDR3aa: CASSLGGGVSYNEQFF
CDR3nt: TGTGCCAGCAGCTTAGGAGGGGGCGTTTCCTACAATGAGCAGTTCTTC

abundance: .
d_gene: TRBD2
v_gene: TRBV30
j_gene: TRBJ2-7
CDR3aa: CAWSGTRGYEQYF
CDR3nt: TGTGCCTGGAGCGGGACTAGAGGGTATGAGCAGTACTTC

abundance: few
d_gene: TRBD1
v_gene: TRBV30
j_gene: TRBJ1-1
CDR3aa: CAWSTRGTGEEAFF
CDR3nt: TGTGCCTGGAGTACTAGAGGGACAGGGGAGGAAGCTTTCTTT

abundance: .
d_gene: .
v_gene: TRBV28
j_gene: TRBJ1-4
CDR3aa: CAWSDAPTNEKLFF
CDR3nt: TGTGCCTGGAGCGACGCTCCCACTAATGAAAAACTGTTTTTT

abundance: .
d_gene: TRBD2
v_gene: TRBV6-4
j_gene: TRBJ2-3
CDR3aa: CASSDSRETDTQYF
CDR3nt: TGTGCCAGCAGTGACTCGCGGGAGACAGATACGCAGTATTTT

abundance: once
d_gene: TRBD1
v_gene: TRBV20-1
j_gene: TRBJ1-2
CDR3aa: CSAPSGGLYF
CDR3nt: TGCAGTGCTCCCTCAGGGGGGCTTTACTTC

abundance: .
d_gene: .
v_gene: TRBV9
j_gene: TRBJ1-3
CDR3aa: CASSVALGNTIYF
CDR3nt: TGTGCCAGCAGCGTAGCCTTGGGAAACACCATATATTTT

abundance: .
d_gene: TRBD1
v_gene: TRBV19
j_gene: TRBJ2-5
CDR3aa: CASSQDRGKETQYF
CDR3nt: TGTGCCAGTAGCCAGGACAGGGGAAAAGAGACCCAGTACTTC

abundance: .
d_gene: .
v_gene: TRBV27
j_gene: TRBJ1-3
CDR3aa: CASSLAGTGNTIYF
CDR3nt: TGTGCCAGCAGTTTAGCGGGGACTGGAAACACCATATATTTT

abundance: once
d_gene: .
v_gene: TRBV4-1
j_gene: TRBJ1-2
CDR3aa: CASSQEREANYGYTF
CDR3nt: TGCGCCAGCAGCCAAGAGAGGGAGGCGAACTATGGCTACACCTTC

abundance: .
d_gene: TRBD1
v_gene: TRBV7-8
j_gene: TRBJ2-1
CDR3aa: CASSLETGGYNEQFF
CDR3nt: TGTGCCAGCAGTCTCGAGACAGGGGGATACAATGAGCAGTTCTTC

abundance: .
d_gene: TRBD1
v_gene: TRBV9
j_gene: TRBJ2-4
CDR3aa: CASSVGRSGGAAKNIQYF
CDR3nt: TGTGCCAGCAGCGTAGGACGGTCAGGGGGCGCGGCCAAAAACATTCAGTACTTC

abundance: .
d_gene: .
v_gene: TRBV29-1
j_gene: TRBJ2-3
CDR3aa: CSVLTDTQYF
CDR3nt: TGCAGCGTCCTAACAGATACGCAGTATTTT

abundance: once
d_gene: .
v_gene: TRBV27
j_gene: TRBJ2-1
CDR3aa: CASGQGLSYNEQFF
CDR3nt: TGTGCCAGCGGGCAGGGTCTCTCCTACAATGAGCAGTTCTTC

abundance: once
d_gene: .
v_gene: TRBV19
j_gene: TRBJ1-1
CDR3aa: CASSKEQHNTEAFF
CDR3nt: TGTGCCAGTAGTAAAGAACAGCATAACACTGAAGCTTTCTTT

abundance: .
d_gene: .
v_gene: TRBV28
j_gene: TRBJ2-7
CDR3aa: CASTLAGFLVEQYF
CDR3nt: TGTGCCAGCACCTTGGCAGGGTTCCTGGTCGAGCAGTACTTC

abundance: .
d_gene: TRBD2
v_gene: TRBV10-3
j_gene: TRBJ2-1
CDR3aa: CAISESLGLAGVRLDSEQFF
CDR3nt: TGTGCCATCAGTGAGTCGCTCGGACTAGCGGGAGTTAGGTTAGATTCTGAGCAGTTCTTC

abundance: once
d_gene: TRBD1
v_gene: TRBV4-2
j_gene: TRBJ1-4
CDR3aa: CASSQSSRGLNEKLFF
CDR3nt: TGTGCCAGCAGCCAATCCTCCAGGGGGCTAAATGAAAAACTGTTTTTT

abundance: once
d_gene: .
v_gene: TRBV18
j_gene: TRBJ1-3
CDR3aa: CASSPTDSSGNTIYF
CDR3nt: TGTGCCAGCTCACCGACGGACAGCTCTGGAAACACCATATATTTT

abundance: .
d_gene: TRBD1
v_gene: TRBV30
j_gene: TRBJ1-2
CDR3aa: CAWRKPGTGDYGYTF
CDR3nt: TGTGCCTGGAGGAAACCCGGGACAGGGGACTATGGCTACACCTTC

abundance: .
d_gene: TRBD1
v_gene: TRBV19
j_gene: TRBJ1-5
CDR3aa: CASKSETGVNQPQHF
CDR3nt: TGTGCCAGTAAGTCGGAGACAGGGGTTAATCAGCCCCAGCATTTT

abundance: .
d_gene: .
v_gene: TRBV19
j_gene: TRBJ1-4
CDR3aa: CASRGPGINEKLFF
CDR3nt: TGTGCCAGTAGGGGCCCAGGGATTAATGAAAAACTGTTTTTT

abundance: .
d_gene: .
v_gene: TRBV6-5
j_gene: TRBJ2-2
CDR3aa: CASSYIWEPGTGELFF
CDR3nt: TGTGCCAGCAGTTACATATGGGAGCCCGGCACCGGGGAGCTGTTTTTT

abundance: .
d_gene: TRBD1
v_gene: TRBV29-1
j_gene: TRBJ1-1
CDR3aa: CSVERGQLGTEAFF
CDR3nt: TGCAGCGTTGAGAGGGGACAGCTCGGCACTGAAGCTTTCTTT